The 11 T cell receptor beta chains reported below all come from one sample, sequenced in a study of human T cells and chemical hapten exposure. As to time point: pre-sensitization, week 0. Regarding treatment: therapeutic diphenylcyclopropenone sensitization with weekly scalp DPC. TCRdb fed the RACE reads into MiXCR, producing one record per CDR3 protein. The top ten clones hold 0.9% to 1.5% of a sample with 250,000 to 300,000 distinct CDR3 sequences, over 7.5% of them seen once. The sequencing here drew on whole blood, taken in connection with sensitization to the hapten diphenylcyclopropenone (DPC). Receptors were obtained from a man between 18 and 35 years old with alopecia areata. Some clones in this sample may be carry-over from other donors' samples.

The V call is TRBV12-3 or TRBV12-4, the J call TRBJ2-2; D is tentatively TRBD1 or TRBD2 (5 bases each). The CDR3 has 16 residues. Trimming shortened V by 6 bases and J by 0 bases, and 14 bases separated the two germline ends. The CDR3 DNA sequence: TGTGCCAGCAGGCACTACGGGACGGCGAACACCGGGGAGCTGTTTTTT. Amino acid sequence: CASRHYGTANTGELFF.

This clonotype occurred a few times. This sequence joins TRBV9 and TRBJ2-7, with D possibly being TRBD1 (6 bases). Germline CDR1 SGDLS, CDR2 YYNGEE. The CDR3 has 14 residues. Trimming took 0 bases from V and 2 from J, leaving 9 bases between them. CDR3 protein: CASSVAGVTYEQYF. CDR3 coding DNA: TGTGCCAGCAGCGTAGCAGGGGTTACCTACGAGCAGTACTTC.

This clonotype was counted at least ten times. The chain is built from TRBV6-4 and TRBJ2-2, with TRBD2 identical over 8 bases. In germline, CDR1 is MRHNA, CDR2 SNTAGT. The CDR3 covers 16 residues. V was pared by 4 bases and J by 4 bases, with 8 bases of the junction left unmatched. In DNA form, the CDR3 reads TGTGCCAGCAGTGCCACGGGGGGGGATGGCACCGGGGAGCTGTTTTTT. Translated, it gives CASSATGGDGTGELFF.

V usage is TRBV7-6 and J usage is TRBJ2-6; maybe TRBD1 (5 bases). CDR1 is SGHVS, CDR2 FNYEAQ, per germline. The CDR3 runs 16 residues. Between the trimmed V and J ends, which lost 5 bases and 2 bases, there was a span of 13 bases. The CDR3 reads CASSPIRGAGANVLTF. Written as DNA, the CDR3 is TGTGCCAGCAGCCCTATAAGGGGCGCTGGGGCCAACGTCCTGACTTTC.

This chain connects TRBV7-2 to TRBJ1-2; 7 positions match TRBD1. This CDR3 has 15 residues. V lost 3 bases and J lost 4; bases outside the gene matches: 8. Germline lookup yields CDR1 SGHTA and CDR2 FQGNSA. CDR3 coding DNA: TGTGCCAGCAGCTTGGTGTCAGGGGGGCTCTATGGCTACACCTTC. It translates to CASSLVSGGLYGYTF.

This clonotype has just a few counts. This chain uses TRBV29-1 with TRBJ2-2, with unresolved D. The CDR3 sequence is 12 residues long. Germline V lookup: CDR1 SQVTM, CDR2 ANQGSEA. V was cut by 4 bases and J by 4 bases, with 7 bases left in between. The CDR3 reads CSVGGRTGELFF. CDR3 sequence (DNA): TGCAGCGTTGGAGGACGCACCGGGGAGCTGTTTTTT.

The V call is TRBV7-6, the J call TRBJ2-3; the D gene is possibly TRBD1 (6 bases). The germline V gene has CDR1 SGHVS and CDR2 FNYEAQ. This CDR3 is 13 amino acids long. Trimming pared 5 bases from V and 3 bases from J, leaving 9 bases between. The CDR3 sequence: CASSTGHTDTQYF. The CDR3 nucleotides read TGTGCCAGCAGCACGGGACATACAGATACGCAGTATTTT.

CDR3 coding DNA: TGTGCCAGCAGCCAGGAGGGTGACGCTCCTGGAAACACCATATATTTT. Translation: CASSQEGDAPGNTIYF. The V gene is TRBV3-1, the J gene TRBJ1-3; D not certain. Germline CDR1 and CDR2: LGHDT and YNNKEL (reference sequence). The germline V and J ends were trimmed by 3 bases and 2 bases, with 14 bases remaining between them. CDR3 size: 16 residues.

This clonotype was seen at least ten times. The chain employs TRBV27 and TRBJ2-1, with TRBD1 matching over 8 bases. The CDR3 runs 13 residues. The trim removed 5 bases at V and 5 bases at J, leaving 2 bases unmatched. Per germline, CDR1 MNHEY and CDR2 SMNVEV (reference sequence). CDR3 nucleotides: TGTGCCAGCAGTCTGACAGGGGACAATGAGCAGTTCTTC. Amino acids: CASSLTGDNEQFF.

The chain carries TRBV5-4 and TRBJ2-1; no clear D gene. Germline loops: CDR1 SGHNT, CDR2 YYREEE (reference sequence). This CDR3 is 15 amino acids long. V lost 3 bases and J 7 bases, leaving 17 bases between the germline ends. The CDR3 region is CASSSGASIGNEQFF. The CDR3 nucleotides are TGTGCCAGCAGCTCAGGAGCTTCTATCGGGAATGAGCAGTTCTTC.

This clonotype was observed a handful of times. V and J are TRBV11-2 and TRBJ1-5; D might be TRBD1 (5 bases). The CDR3 covers 13 residues. Trimming shortened V by 4 bases and J by 9 bases, and 13 bases separated the two germline ends. Germline CDR1 is SGHAT and CDR2 is FQNNGV. This CDR3 is CASSSSHRRPQHF. The DNA of the CDR3 is TGTGCCAGCAGCTCCTCTCACAGGAGGCCCCAGCATTTT. Filled out from reference TRBV11-2 and TRBJ1-5, the complete variable domain reads EAGVAQSPRYKIIEKRQSVAFWCNPISGHATLYWYQQILGQGPKLLIQFQNNGVVDDSQLPKDRFSAERLKGVDSTLKIQPAKLEDSAVYLCASSSSHRRPQHFGDGTRLSIL.